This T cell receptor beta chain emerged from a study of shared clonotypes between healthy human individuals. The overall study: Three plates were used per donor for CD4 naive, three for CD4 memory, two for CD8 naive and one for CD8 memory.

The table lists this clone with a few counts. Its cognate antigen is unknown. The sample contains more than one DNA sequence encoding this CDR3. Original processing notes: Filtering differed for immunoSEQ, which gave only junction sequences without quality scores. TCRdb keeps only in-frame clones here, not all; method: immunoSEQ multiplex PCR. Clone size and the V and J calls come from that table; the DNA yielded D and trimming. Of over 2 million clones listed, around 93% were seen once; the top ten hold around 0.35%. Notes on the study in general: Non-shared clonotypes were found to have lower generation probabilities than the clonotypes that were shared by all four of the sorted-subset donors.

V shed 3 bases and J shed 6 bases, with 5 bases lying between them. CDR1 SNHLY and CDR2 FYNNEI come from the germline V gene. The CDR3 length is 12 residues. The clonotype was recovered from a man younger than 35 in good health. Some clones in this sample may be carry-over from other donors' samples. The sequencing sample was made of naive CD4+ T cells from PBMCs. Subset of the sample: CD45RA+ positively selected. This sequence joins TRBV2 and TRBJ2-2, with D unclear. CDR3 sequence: CASSDGAGELFF. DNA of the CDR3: TGTGCCAGCAGTGATGGGGCCGGGGAGCTGTTTTTT. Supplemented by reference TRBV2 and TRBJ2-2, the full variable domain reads EPEVTQTPSHQVTQMGQEVILRCVPISNHLYFYWYRQILGQKVEFLVSFYNNEISEKSEIFDDQFSVERPDGSNFTLKIRSTKLEDSAMYFCASSDGAGELFFGEGSRLTVL.